The 3 T cell receptor beta chains below all came from one sample that was sequenced in a study of shared clonotypes between healthy human individuals. Method: immunoSEQ multiplex PCR; TCRdb's copy keeps in-frame clones and lacks some. The sample records about 2 million clones, about 95% being singletons. CD8 cells regarded as naive lacked CD45RO, were positively chosen for CCR7, and omitted terminally differentiated effector memory CD45RA+ cells. What was sequenced was naive CD8+ T cells sorted from blood. Every receptor here comes from a man in his late teens or twenties in good health.

The chain joins TRBV6-5 to TRBJ2-3; tentative D call: TRBD1 (5 bases). V gave up 7 bases and J gave up 6 bases, with 8 bases separating them. Germline assignment: CDR1 MNHEY and CDR2 SVGAGI. The CDR3 has 11 residues. The CDR3 DNA is TGTGCCAGCACCTCAGGGGATACGCAGTATTTT. It is translated as CASTSGDTQYF.

This clone has a single count. V and J are TRBV7-9 and TRBJ2-7; 8 positions match TRBD1. CDR1 and CDR2 (germline): SEHNR, FQNEAQ (reference sequence). The CDR3 runs to 15 residues. The V segment lost 4 bases and the J segment 5 bases; nucleotides outside the gene matches: 10. The CDR3 sequence is CASSYALTGVHEQYF. CDR3 bases: TGTGCCAGCAGCTATGCGCTGACAGGGGTCCACGAGCAGTACTTC.

A word on this clone: The same CDR3 can be traced to other DNA sequences in this sample. This chain uses TRBV5-6 with TRBJ1-1; tentative D call: TRBD1 (5 bases). The CDR3 runs 13 residues. CDR1 and CDR2 from the germline V gene are SGHDT and YYEEEE. V was trimmed by 4 bases and J by 6 bases, leaving 13 bases between them. CDR3 bases: TGTGCCAGCAGCCTCGGCGGGGGTGCTGAAGCTTTCTTT. Translated, it gives CASSLGGGAEAFF.